A selection of T cell receptor beta chains follows, all from one sample in a study of cytomegalovirus exposure and HLA in healthy donors. TCRdb's table, derived via immunoSEQ multiplex PCR, lists solely in-frame clones and lacks some. The table includes a few hundred thousand clones, around 79% detected once. Sample: PBMCs. Receptors were obtained from a girl aged 2 to 10 in good health and CMV-seronegative. CDR3s include the opening cysteine and the closing phenylalanine or tryptophan. The D gene is left open where the match is weak. The size field is filled for only some rows; it gives once, few, many or a size class.

J gene: TRBJ2-6; V gene: TRBV12-5; D gene: -; clone size: -; CDR3 DNA: TGTGCTAGTGGTGCGCCCGGGGCCAACGTCCTGACTTTC; CDR3 protein: CASGAPGANVLTF
J gene: TRBJ2-7; V gene: TRBV6-1; D gene: -; clone size: -; CDR3 DNA: TGTGCCAGCAGTGCCCCGGGGGGCGCGTCCTACGAGCAGTACTTC; CDR3 protein: CASSAPGGASYEQYF
J gene: TRBJ2-1; V gene: TRBV27; D gene: TRBD2; clone size: -; CDR3 DNA: TGTGCCAGCTCCTGGGGGGGGAATGAGCAGTTCTTC; CDR3 protein: CASSWGGNEQFF
J gene: TRBJ2-5; V gene: TRBV19; D gene: -; clone size: -; CDR3 DNA: TGTGCCAGTAGTAAAGGGGGTCCTAAGTACTTC; CDR3 protein: CASSKGGPKYF
J gene: TRBJ2-3; V gene: TRBV27; D gene: TRBD1; clone size: -; CDR3 DNA: TGTGCCAGCAGTTCAGGACAGGGCGCAGATACGCAGTATTTT; CDR3 protein: CASSSGQGADTQYF
J gene: TRBJ2-7; V gene: TRBV29-1; D gene: -; clone size: -; CDR3 DNA: TGCAGCGTTTCCCCAGACTCCTACGAGCAGTACTTC; CDR3 protein: CSVSPDSYEQYF
J gene: TRBJ2-7; V gene: TRBV19; D gene: TRBD1; clone size: -; CDR3 DNA: TGTGCCAGTAGTCCGGGGACAGGGGTGTACGAGCAGTACTTC; CDR3 protein: CASSPGTGVYEQYF
J gene: TRBJ1-3; V gene: TRBV6-6; D gene: -; clone size: few; CDR3 DNA: TGTGCCAGCAGCCCACGACAGCTAAAGAGCGGAAACACCATATATTTT; CDR3 protein: CASSPRQLKSGNTIYF
J gene: TRBJ2-5; V gene: TRBV6-6; D gene: TRBD2; clone size: once; CDR3 DNA: TGTGCCAGCAGTTACCTCTCTAGCGGGGGAGAGACCCAGTACTTC; CDR3 protein: CASSYLSSGGETQYF
J gene: TRBJ2-1; V gene: TRBV20-1; D gene: -; clone size: -; CDR3 DNA: TGCAGTGCTAGAGAATTATGGCAGTTCTTC; CDR3 protein: CSARELWQFF
J gene: TRBJ1-5; V gene: TRBV28; D gene: -; clone size: -; CDR3 DNA: TGTGCCAGCAGTTTATCAGGGATTAGCAATCAGCCCCAGCATTTT; CDR3 protein: CASSLSGISNQPQHF
J gene: TRBJ2-2; V gene: TRBV27; D gene: -; clone size: -; CDR3 DNA: TGTGCCAGCAGTTTAATACAGTCGAACACCGGGGAGCTGTTTTTT; CDR3 protein: CASSLIQSNTGELFF
J gene: TRBJ1-1; V gene: TRBV4-2; D gene: -; clone size: few; CDR3 DNA: TGTGCCAGCAGCCAAGACAGGGAAAGCACTGAAGCTTTCTTT; CDR3 protein: CASSQDRESTEAFF
J gene: TRBJ2-7; V gene: TRBV5-1; D gene: TRBD2; clone size: -; CDR3 DNA: TGCGCCAGCAGCTTGGGGGGGGGCGAGCAGTACTTC; CDR3 protein: CASSLGGGEQYF
J gene: TRBJ1-5; V gene: TRBV27; D gene: TRBD1; clone size: once; CDR3 DNA: TGTGCCAGCAGTCAAACAGGGGCTTGGACCCATCAGCCCCAGCATTTT; CDR3 protein: CASSQTGAWTHQPQHF
J gene: TRBJ2-3; V gene: TRBV7-6; D gene: -; clone size: few; CDR3 DNA: TGTGCCAGCAGCTTAGCTCCCGAGTTGGATACGCAGTATTTT; CDR3 protein: CASSLAPELDTQYF
J gene: TRBJ1-2; V gene: TRBV27; D gene: -; clone size: -; CDR3 DNA: TGTGCCAGCAGTTTAGTCAGGGGCGCTGTGTATGGCTACACCTTC; CDR3 protein: CASSLVRGAVYGYTF
J gene: TRBJ1-1; V gene: TRBV9; D gene: TRBD1; clone size: -; CDR3 DNA: TGTGCCAGCGGACGGGACAGGGTGGGTGTCACTGAAGCTTTCTTT; CDR3 protein: CASGRDRVGVTEAFF
J gene: TRBJ2-3; V gene: TRBV4-2; D gene: TRBD2; clone size: -; CDR3 DNA: TGTGCCAGCAGCCATTCTAGCGGGAGGGAAGATACGCAGTATTTT; CDR3 protein: CASSHSSGREDTQYF
J gene: TRBJ2-7; V gene: TRBV5-6; D gene: -; clone size: -; CDR3 DNA: TGTACCAGCAGCTTGGTTCGAGGGTTGGACGAGCAGTACTTC; CDR3 protein: CTSSLVRGLDEQYF
J gene: TRBJ1-2; V gene: TRBV6-1; D gene: -; clone size: -; CDR3 DNA: TGTGCCAGCAGGACGACAGGACGAGCCGCGGGCTACACCTTC; CDR3 protein: CASRTTGRAAGYTF
J gene: TRBJ2-2; V gene: TRBV5-4; D gene: -; clone size: -; CDR3 DNA: TGTGCCAGCAGCTTGGAACGGGGGAGCACCGGGGAGCTGTTTTTT; CDR3 protein: CASSLERGSTGELFF
J gene: TRBJ2-1; V gene: TRBV4-1; D gene: TRBD2; clone size: -; CDR3 DNA: TGCGCCAGCGGGCCGGGACTAGCGGGAGTAGGTGAGCAGTTCTTC; CDR3 protein: CASGPGLAGVGEQFF
J gene: TRBJ1-2; V gene: TRBV9; D gene: TRBD1; clone size: -; CDR3 DNA: TGTGCCAGCAGCGTAGATAAGGGACAGATAAACTATGGCTACACCTTC; CDR3 protein: CASSVDKGQINYGYTF
J gene: TRBJ1-1; V gene: TRBV27; D gene: -; clone size: -; CDR3 DNA: TGTGCCAGCAGTGCATACAGGGAAATGGACACTGAAGCTTTCTTT; CDR3 protein: CASSAYREMDTEAFF
J gene: TRBJ1-4; V gene: TRBV2; D gene: TRBD1; clone size: -; CDR3 DNA: TGTGCCAGCAGGATGGAGAGGGGGCCTGAAAAACTGTTTTTT; CDR3 protein: CASRMERGPEKLFF
J gene: TRBJ1-1; V gene: TRBV7-9; D gene: -; clone size: once; CDR3 DNA: TGTGCCAGCAGCCCATCCGTCACTACAGGAAACACTGAAGCTTTCTTT; CDR3 protein: CASSPSVTTGNTEAFF
J gene: TRBJ2-4; V gene: TRBV7-3; D gene: -; clone size: -; CDR3 DNA: TGTGCCAGCAGCTTAGACTTCAAAAACATTCAGTACTTC; CDR3 protein: CASSLDFKNIQYF
J gene: TRBJ2-7; V gene: TRBV19; D gene: -; clone size: -; CDR3 DNA: TGTGCCAGTTCAGACTCCTACGAGCAGTACTTC; CDR3 protein: CASSDSYEQYF
J gene: TRBJ2-1; V gene: TRBV4-1; D gene: -; clone size: -; CDR3 DNA: TGCGCCAGCAGCTTCCGGACTTCCTACAATGAGCAGTTCTTC; CDR3 protein: CASSFRTSYNEQFF
J gene: TRBJ2-7; V gene: TRBV6-5; D gene: TRBD2; clone size: few; CDR3 DNA: TGTGCCAGCAGTTTAGGACTAGCGGGCTCCTACGAGCAGTACTTC; CDR3 protein: CASSLGLAGSYEQYF
J gene: TRBJ2-3; V gene: TRBV5-1; D gene: -; clone size: -; CDR3 DNA: TGCGCCAGCAGCCGCGGCTTCTCGAACACAGATACGCAGTATTTT; CDR3 protein: CASSRGFSNTDTQYF
J gene: TRBJ2-1; V gene: TRBV10-1; D gene: TRBD2; clone size: -; CDR3 DNA: TGCGCCAGCAGTGGACTAGCGGGGCCAGCGGATGAGCAGTTCTTC; CDR3 protein: CASSGLAGPADEQFF
J gene: TRBJ1-6; V gene: TRBV7-6; D gene: TRBD1; clone size: -; CDR3 DNA: TGTGCCAGCAGCTTATCCGGGACAGGGGGAAATTCACCCCTCCACTTT; CDR3 protein: CASSLSGTGGNSPLHF
J gene: TRBJ2-7; V gene: TRBV5-6; D gene: -; clone size: -; CDR3 DNA: TGTGCCAGCAGCTTAATGGTTCCTGCGGGTAGCTTCAACTACGAGCAGTACTTC; CDR3 protein: CASSLMVPAGSFNYEQYF
J gene: TRBJ1-1; V gene: TRBV30; D gene: -; clone size: -; CDR3 DNA: TGTGCCTGGAGTGAAAACCAGGGGCGGAACACTGAAGCTTTCTTT; CDR3 protein: CAWSENQGRNTEAFF
J gene: TRBJ2-2; V gene: TRBV5-1; D gene: -; clone size: once; CDR3 DNA: TGCGCCAGCAGGACAGGACGCAACACCGGGGAGCTGTTTTTT; CDR3 protein: CASRTGRNTGELFF
J gene: TRBJ2-6; V gene: TRBV29-1; D gene: -; clone size: -; CDR3 DNA: TGCAGCGCATTCTTAATCCAGGCGTTCTCTGGGGCCAACGTCCTGACTTTC; CDR3 protein: CSAFLIQAFSGANVLTF
J gene: TRBJ2-7; V gene: TRBV2; D gene: TRBD1; clone size: -; CDR3 DNA: TGTGCCAGCAAAATAGGACAGGGTAATTACGAGCAGTACTTC; CDR3 protein: CASKIGQGNYEQYF
J gene: TRBJ2-1; V gene: TRBV13; D gene: TRBD2; clone size: -; CDR3 DNA: TGTGCCAGCAGCTTAGCTGTAGGACTAGAGGAGTACAATGAGCAGTTCTTC; CDR3 protein: CASSLAVGLEEYNEQFF
J gene: TRBJ1-1; V gene: TRBV6-1; D gene: TRBD1; clone size: -; CDR3 DNA: TGTGCCAGCAGTGAAATCCCGACAGGGGTCTGGGCTTTCTTT; CDR3 protein: CASSEIPTGVWAFF
J gene: TRBJ1-2; V gene: TRBV4-1; D gene: -; clone size: -; CDR3 DNA: TGCGCCAGCAGCCAAGAGCAGGGATCCTTCGATGGCTACACCTTC; CDR3 protein: CASSQEQGSFDGYTF
J gene: TRBJ1-1; V gene: TRBV4-2; D gene: TRBD1; clone size: -; CDR3 DNA: TGTGCCAGCAGCCAAGTCTTTCCATCGGACAGGCCGAACACTGAAGCTTTCTTT; CDR3 protein: CASSQVFPSDRPNTEAFF
J gene: TRBJ2-1; V gene: TRBV25-1; D gene: -; clone size: -; CDR3 DNA: TGTGCCAGCAGTGAATTCGGTAGCTCCTACAATGAGCAGTTCTTC; CDR3 protein: CASSEFGSSYNEQFF
J gene: TRBJ1-5; V gene: TRBV6-5; D gene: -; clone size: -; CDR3 DNA: TGTGCCAGCAGTTACACGATGGAGGGAAACCAGCCCCAGCATTTT; CDR3 protein: CASSYTMEGNQPQHF